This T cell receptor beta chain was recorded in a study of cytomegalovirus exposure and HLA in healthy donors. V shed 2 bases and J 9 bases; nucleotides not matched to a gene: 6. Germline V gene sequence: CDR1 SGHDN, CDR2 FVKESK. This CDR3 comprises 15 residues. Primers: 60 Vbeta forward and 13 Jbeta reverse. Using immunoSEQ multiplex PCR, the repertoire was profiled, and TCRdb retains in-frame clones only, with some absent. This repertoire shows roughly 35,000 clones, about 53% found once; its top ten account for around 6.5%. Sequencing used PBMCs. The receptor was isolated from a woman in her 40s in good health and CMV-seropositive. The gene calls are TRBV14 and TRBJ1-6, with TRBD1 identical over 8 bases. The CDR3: CASSQLTGGRSPLHF. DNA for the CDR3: TGTGCCAGCAGCCAACTAACAGGGGGACGTTCACCCCTCCACTTT.